A selection of T cell receptor beta chains follows, all from one sample in a study of T cell responses to AZD1222 COVID-19 vaccine. Only in-frame clones appear in the TCRdb table, and some are missing; sequencing was by immunoSEQ multiplex PCR. The sample consists of tens of thousands of clones, around 88% of them appearing once. The sample consisted of peripheral blood, taken 28 days after the second AZD1222 dose. The source of these receptors is an adult who received the AZD1222 COVID-19 vaccine. Both conserved end residues are part of each CDR3.

V: TRBV14
CDR3: CASSRGEEQYF

V: TRBV14
CDR3: CASSQEWVATPYQETQYF

V: TRBV6-5
CDR3: CASSYSSLLWSEQYF

V: TRBV5-8
CDR3: CASSLVILQGPYNEQFF

V: TRBV6-5
CDR3: CASSPGGDNYGYTF

V: TRBV2
CDR3: CASSELRGRSPLHF

V: TRBV6-5
CDR3: CASNPGGQGEQYF

V: TRBV7-9
CDR3: CASGRQGSVAFF

V: TRBV12-3/TRBV12-4
CDR3: CASKGNLGEQYF

V: TRBV6-5
CDR3: CASSYSQGPAYGYTF

V: TRBV9
CDR3: CASSPGGSVQETQYF

V: TRBV18
CDR3: CASSPPGYEDTDTQYF

V: TRBV7-7
CDR3: CASSLLLAGGETQYF

V: TRBV4-1
CDR3: CASSQEGSRGSNYGYTF

V: TRBV18
CDR3: CASSVQAAGAQGNTIYF

V: TRBV9
CDR3: CASSVNQETQYF

V: TRBV25-1
CDR3: CASEGTVSEAFF

V: TRBV7-9
CDR3: CASSPGASTYF

V: TRBV30
CDR3: CAWSLPGGQRTEAFF

V: TRBV2
CDR3: CASRVTYGTGGQPQHF

V: TRBV28
CDR3: CASSLLAGANTGELFF

V: TRBV4-3
CDR3: CASSRLSGTSYNEQFF

V: TRBV4-2
CDR3: CASRGQSGELFF

V: TRBV4-1
CDR3: CASTPEGGYGYTF

V: TRBV18
CDR3: CASSPRQRGGPNEQFF

V: TRBV7-8
CDR3: CASSFVENTEAFF

V: TRBV12-3/TRBV12-4
CDR3: CASSLSTDTQYF

V: TRBV27
CDR3: CASSWGFNSNQPQHF

V: TRBV29-1
CDR3: CSVFHFEAFF

V: TRBV7-2
CDR3: CASSLAGQEGGYTF

V: TRBV30
CDR3: CAWSPPSNTEAFF

V: TRBV18
CDR3: CASSPGISLAGELFF

V: TRBV19
CDR3: CASSPQESYEQYF

V: TRBV30
CDR3: CAWSRQGTNEKLFF

V: TRBV5-6
CDR3: CASSPDLRGAGELFF

V: TRBV7-3
CDR3: CASSPGLAGWTDTQYF

V: TRBV28
CDR3: CASSLPSGQGYNSPLHF

V: TRBV5-4
CDR3: CASSPRDRGKAFF

V: TRBV5-1
CDR3: CASSLRGDDYGYTF

V: TRBV10-3
CDR3: CAIRKQGDNYGYTF

V: TRBV11-2
CDR3: CASSSSGYAYGYTF

V: TRBV2
CDR3: CASSDRDTVRNTIYF

V: TRBV7-8
CDR3: CASSLPAGTQYF

V: TRBV19
CDR3: CASSILGESYGYTF

V: TRBV5-1
CDR3: CASSYGTGSDTQYF

V: TRBV7-9
CDR3: CASSRELNEKLFF

V: TRBV11-3
CDR3: CASSLVWGDTQYF

V: TRBV12-3/TRBV12-4
CDR3: CASTGTGAYEQYF

V: TRBV7-2
CDR3: CASSLVAGAVGELFF

V: TRBV19
CDR3: CASSHRGIRNTGELFF

V: TRBV5-4
CDR3: CASSLVDSTDTQYF

V: TRBV6-5
CDR3: CARGDSGANVLTF

V: TRBV7-2
CDR3: CASSFAERGRSPLHF

V: TRBV20-1
CDR3: CSASRGGHSLGEQYF

V: TRBV10-3
CDR3: CAISEGAGINEQFF

V: TRBV11-2
CDR3: CASSSDRGTEAFF

V: TRBV18
CDR3: CASSPNEVATNEKLFF

V: TRBV11-3
CDR3: CASSLDSGVGTEAFF

V: TRBV7-2
CDR3: CASSSKRTGHNQPQHF

V: TRBV11-3
CDR3: CASSTSGTDTQYF